Here is one T cell receptor (beta chain) with its context. This sample is part of a study of cytomegalovirus exposure and HLA in healthy donors. Across the whole study: From HLA-typed donors, an early data release held approximately 85 million unique TCRs. Most donors, 81% of a few hundred genotyped, fell in the Caucasian-associated ancestry cluster.

This CDR3 has 13 amino acids. Germline lookup yields CDR1 GTSNPN and CDR2 SVGIG (reference sequence). Trimming removed 2 bases at V and 4 bases at J, with 9 bases between. 60 Vbeta and 13 Jbeta primers were used in PCR. The table came from immunoSEQ multiplex PCR; TCRdb's copy has only in-frame clones and leaves some out. The data show approximately 200,000 clones, 65% to 90% seen once. The genes are TRBV30 and TRBJ1-5; a weak D match, TRBD1 (5 bases). The sequence was collected from a woman between 50 and 59 years old in good health and CMV-seronegative. Sequencing was performed on PBMCs. The CDR3 here is CAWSIGTNQPQHF. CDR3 DNA sequence: TGTGCCTGGAGTATAGGGACTAATCAGCCCCAGCATTTT.